One TCR beta chain is described in this entry. Antigen specificity is unknown. The CDR3 totals 15 residues. CDR1 is SGHNT and CDR2 is YENEEA in the germline V gene. V gave up 3 bases and J gave up 5 bases, with 14 bases separating them. The data belong to a study of T cell repertoires in cytomegalovirus infection. Overall study context: Use of recently identified HLA-C-restricted and well-studied HLA-B-restricted CMV epitopes was part of the study. It was the public TCR beta signatures that indicated both CMV infection and matching HLA type. Study observations and caveats: Adding up the frequency of public TCR beta families identified people who carried CMV plus the relevant HLA. Ex vivo, HLA-C-restricted CMV-specific TCR beta clonotypes prevailed over the rest of the response.

From the reads, TCRdb called clonotypes with MiXCR, one entry per CDR3 protein. The data contain hundreds of thousands of distinct CDR3 sequences, 25% to 40% of them singletons. The sample in question was cultured CD8+ T cells from PBMCs, obtained from culture after CMV antigen stimulation. The sequence came from a human donor in good health (CMV status not recorded). Some clones in this sample may be carry-over from other donors' samples. The V call is TRBV11-3, the J call TRBJ2-1; possibly TRBD1 or TRBD2 for D (7 bases each). CDR3 sequence: CASSLTGRVNNEQFF. In nucleotides, the CDR3 is TGTGCCAGCAGCTTGACAGGGAGGGTTAACAATGAGCAGTTCTTC. Full variable domain (remainder filled in from reference TRBV11-3 and TRBJ2-1): EAGVVQSPRYKIIEKKQPVAFWCNPISGHNTLYWYLQNLGQGPELLIRYENEEAVDDSQLPKDRFSAERLKGVDSTLKIQPAELGDSAVYLCASSLTGRVNNEQFFGPGTRLTVL.